Given below is one T cell receptor beta chain in context. Antigen specificity is unknown. Germline V gives CDR1 SGHDN, CDR2 FVKESK. The CDR3 extends over 15 amino acids. V shed 3 bases and J shed 0 bases, with 10 bases lying between them. 13 Jbeta primers and 60 Vbeta primers were used for the PCR. This table comes from immunoSEQ multiplex PCR, and its TCRdb copy is limited to in-frame clones, with some not included. Of tens of thousands of clones listed, 79% are singletons. The record originates from a study of cytomegalovirus exposure and HLA in healthy donors. Study results and limitations: The authors enumerated 150 to 200 TCR beta chains as linked to cytomegalovirus.

The TCR comes from a woman aged 40 to 50 in good health and CMV-seropositive. The chain uses TRBV14 and TRBJ2-3; D possibly corresponds to TRBD2 (6 bases). The sequencing input was PBMCs. CDR3 sequence: CASSHWGTSTDTQYF. The CDR3, as DNA: TGTGCCAGCAGCCACTGGGGGACTAGCACAGATACGCAGTATTTT.